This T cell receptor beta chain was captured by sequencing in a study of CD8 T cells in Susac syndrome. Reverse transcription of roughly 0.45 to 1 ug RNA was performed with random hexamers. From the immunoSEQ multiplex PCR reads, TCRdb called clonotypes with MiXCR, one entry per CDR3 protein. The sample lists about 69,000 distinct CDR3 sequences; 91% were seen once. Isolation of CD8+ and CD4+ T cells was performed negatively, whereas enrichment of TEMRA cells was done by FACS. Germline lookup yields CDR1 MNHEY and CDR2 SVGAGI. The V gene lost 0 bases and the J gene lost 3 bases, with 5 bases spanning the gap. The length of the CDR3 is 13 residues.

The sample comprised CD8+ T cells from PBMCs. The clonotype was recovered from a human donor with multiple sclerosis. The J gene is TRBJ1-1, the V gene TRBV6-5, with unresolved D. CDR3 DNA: TGTGCCAGCAGTTACTCGATGGACACTGAAGCTTTCTTT. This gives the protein CASSYSMDTEAFF.